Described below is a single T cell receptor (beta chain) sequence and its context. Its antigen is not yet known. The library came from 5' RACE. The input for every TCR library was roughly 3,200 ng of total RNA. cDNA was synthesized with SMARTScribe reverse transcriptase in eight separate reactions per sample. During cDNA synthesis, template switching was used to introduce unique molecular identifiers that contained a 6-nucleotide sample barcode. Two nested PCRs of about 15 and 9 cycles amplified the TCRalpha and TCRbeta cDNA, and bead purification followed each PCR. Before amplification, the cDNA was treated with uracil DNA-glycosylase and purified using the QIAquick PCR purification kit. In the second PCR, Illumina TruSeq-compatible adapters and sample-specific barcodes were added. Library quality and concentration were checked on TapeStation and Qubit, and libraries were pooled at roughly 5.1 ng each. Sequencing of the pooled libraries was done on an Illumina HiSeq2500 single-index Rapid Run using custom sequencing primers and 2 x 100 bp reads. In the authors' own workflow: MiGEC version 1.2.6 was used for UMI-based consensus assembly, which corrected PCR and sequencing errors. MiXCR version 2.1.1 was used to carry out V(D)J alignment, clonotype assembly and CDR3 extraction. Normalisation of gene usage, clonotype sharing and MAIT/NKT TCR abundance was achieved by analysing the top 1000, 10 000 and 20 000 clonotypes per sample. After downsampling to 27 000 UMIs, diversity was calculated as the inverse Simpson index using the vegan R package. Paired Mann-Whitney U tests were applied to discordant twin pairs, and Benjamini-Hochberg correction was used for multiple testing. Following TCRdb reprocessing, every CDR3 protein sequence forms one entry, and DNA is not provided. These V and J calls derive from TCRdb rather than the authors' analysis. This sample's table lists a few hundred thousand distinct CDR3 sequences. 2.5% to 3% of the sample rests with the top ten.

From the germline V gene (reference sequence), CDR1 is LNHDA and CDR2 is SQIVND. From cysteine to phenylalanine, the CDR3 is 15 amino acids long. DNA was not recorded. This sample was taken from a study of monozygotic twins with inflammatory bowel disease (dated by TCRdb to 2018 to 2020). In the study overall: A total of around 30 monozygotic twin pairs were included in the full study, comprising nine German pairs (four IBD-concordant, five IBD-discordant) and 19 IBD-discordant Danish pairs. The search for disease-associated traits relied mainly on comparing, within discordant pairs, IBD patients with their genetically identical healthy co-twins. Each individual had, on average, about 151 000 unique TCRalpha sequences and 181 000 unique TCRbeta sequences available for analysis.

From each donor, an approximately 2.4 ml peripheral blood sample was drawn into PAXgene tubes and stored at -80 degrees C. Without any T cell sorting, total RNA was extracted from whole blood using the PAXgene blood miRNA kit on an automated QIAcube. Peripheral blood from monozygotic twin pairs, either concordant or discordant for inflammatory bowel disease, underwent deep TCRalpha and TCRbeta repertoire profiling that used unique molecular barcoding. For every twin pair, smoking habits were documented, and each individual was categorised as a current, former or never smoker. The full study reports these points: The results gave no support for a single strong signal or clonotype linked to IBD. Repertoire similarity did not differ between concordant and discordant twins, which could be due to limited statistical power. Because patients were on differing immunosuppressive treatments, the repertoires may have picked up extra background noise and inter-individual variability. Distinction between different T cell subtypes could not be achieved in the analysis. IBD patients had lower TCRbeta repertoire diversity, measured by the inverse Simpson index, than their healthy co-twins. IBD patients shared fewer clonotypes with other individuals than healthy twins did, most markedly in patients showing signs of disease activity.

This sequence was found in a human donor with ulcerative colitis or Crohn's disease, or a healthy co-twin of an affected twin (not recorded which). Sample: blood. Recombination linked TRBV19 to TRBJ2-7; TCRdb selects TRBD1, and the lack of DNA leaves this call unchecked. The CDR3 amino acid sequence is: CASSYRWTGSYEQYF.